This TCR beta chain appears in the sequencing data of a study of blood T cells in healthy people across ages. Study-wide results and caveats: The fall in TCR beta diversity per million T cells was roughly linear with age. Leaving the PBMCs unsorted stopped any conclusive comparison of naive versus antigen-experienced cells.

Germline V CDR1 and CDR2: SGHAT, FQNNGV. The CDR3 loop spans 15 amino acids. The authors ran a second PCR of about 6 to 11 cycles using a sample-barcoded 5' primer and a J-beta primer mix. MiXCR was run by TCRdb on the 5' RACE reads, yielding one entry per CDR3 protein. The sample contains some 1.5 million distinct CDR3 sequences, 35% to 45% of which appear only once. This clonotype showed up just a few times. Antigen unknown. V gene TRBV11-2 combines with J gene TRBJ2-4; D could derive from TRBD1 or TRBD2 (5 bases each). The end of the DNA fits TRBJ2-5 better, so the J call may be wrong. This TCR came from a woman aged 18-29 years in good health. Sequencing used blood. The CDR3 DNA reads TGTGCCAGCAGCTGGATGGGACCAGAGAAAGAGACCCAGTACTTC. Translated: CASSWMGPEKETQYF.